This T cell receptor beta chain was identified in a study of cytomegalovirus exposure and HLA in healthy donors. Amplification used 60 Vbeta primers and 13 Jbeta primers. Sequencing used immunoSEQ multiplex PCR; TCRdb keeps in-frame clones, though not all of them. The table lists roughly 170,000 clones, approximately 77% of them singletons. Healthy bone marrow donors formed the donor group. The V end was cut by 0 bases, the J end by 2 bases, with 18 bases between. Germline V gene sequence: CDR1 SGDLS, CDR2 YYNGEE. The CDR3 totals 17 residues. The rearrangement links TRBV9 to TRBJ2-7; tentative D call: TRBD1 (6 bases). Sequenced material: PBMCs. The sequence derives from a male donor in good health and CMV-seronegative. As DNA, the CDR3 is TGTGCCAGCAGCGTAGCCATAGACAGGAGCGCAACCTACGAGCAGTACTTC. Translating it yields CASSVAIDRSATYEQYF.